A selection of T cell receptor beta chains follows, all from one sample in a study of cytomegalovirus exposure and HLA in healthy donors. TCRdb's copy holds only in-frame clones and misses some; the assay was immunoSEQ multiplex PCR. The sample contains 130,000 to 150,000 clones, around 82% of which appear only once. The sequenced sample was PBMCs. These TCRs come from a woman under 30 in good health and CMV-seropositive. Each CDR3 is given with its conserved first and last residue. A D gene is named only where the DNA matches it firmly. Some rows mark clone size as missing; the rest say once, few, many or name a class of expanded clone.

D	V	size	J	length	DNA	CDR3
NA	TRBV27	NA	TRBJ2-7	11	TGTGCCAGCGGTCCACTCTACGAGCAGTACTTC	CASGPLYEQYF
TRBD1	TRBV15	NA	TRBJ1-2	17	TGTGCCACCAGCAGAGATTCAAGACAGGACAGGGCGGACGGCTACACCTTC	CATSRDSRQDRADGYTF
NA	TRBV5-4	NA	TRBJ2-6	16	TGTGCCAGCAGCCCTAGGGGGGGGACTGGGGCCAACGTCCTGACTTTC	CASSPRGGTGANVLTF
NA	TRBV29-1	NA	TRBJ2-5	12	TGCAGCGTTGTAGTGTCCCAAGAGACCCAGTACTTC	CSVVVSQETQYF
TRBD2	TRBV10-3	NA	TRBJ2-5	15	TGTGCCATCGGGGTAGCGGGGGTGGCGGGGGAGACCCAGTACTTC	CAIGVAGVAGETQYF
TRBD2	TRBV29-1	NA	TRBJ2-7	14	TGCAGCGTTGAACTAGCGGGGGGCTCCTACGAGCAGTACTTC	CSVELAGGSYEQYF
NA	TRBV19	NA	TRBJ1-1	13	TGTGCCAGTAGTATGGAGGGTGTTCGCGAAGCTTTCTTT	CASSMEGVREAFF
NA	TRBV7-2	NA	TRBJ2-7	14	TGTGCCAGCAGCTTAGACAGGCTTTCCTACGAGCAGTACTTC	CASSLDRLSYEQYF
TRBD1	TRBV2	NA	TRBJ1-2	18	TGTGCCAGCAGTGATAGAACAGGGGGGGGCCACTCTAACTATGGCTACACCTTC	CASSDRTGGGHSNYGYTF
NA	TRBV5-1	once	TRBJ1-2	14	TGCGCCAGCAGCTTGATTACAGATTTCTATGGCTACACCTTC	CASSLITDFYGYTF
NA	TRBV5-1	few	TRBJ2-3	15	TGCGCCAGCGGTTCCGACACCTCAAGCACAGATACGCAGTATTTT	CASGSDTSSTDTQYF
NA	TRBV6-1	NA	TRBJ2-5	12	TGTGCCAGCAAAGACGGGAGCGAGACCCAGTACTTC	CASKDGSETQYF
TRBD1	TRBV18	once	TRBJ2-3	20	TGTGCCAGCTCACCAATATTCGGACAGGGGGGTTTACGGGGCACAGATACGCAGTATTTT	CASSPIFGQGGLRGTDTQYF
TRBD2	TRBV27	NA	TRBJ2-7	13	TGTGCCAGCAGCCCAGGACTAGACTACGAGCAGTACTTC	CASSPGLDYEQYF
TRBD1	TRBV7-2	few	TRBJ2-1	17	TGTGCCAGCAGCTTGTCGTCCGGGACAGGGGGCCGCAATGAGCAGTTCTTC	CASSLSSGTGGRNEQFF
TRBD2	TRBV2	few	TRBJ2-1	15	TGTGCCAGCAGGGTAGGACTAGCGGGGGGGTATGAGCAGTTCTTC	CASRVGLAGGYEQFF
NA	TRBV7-9	NA	TRBJ1-1	13	TGTGCCAGCAGCGGAGGATTTGACACTGAAGCTTTCTTT	CASSGGFDTEAFF
NA	TRBV27	NA	TRBJ2-2	14	TGTGCCAGCCACGGGGGGCGGAACACCGGGGAGCTGTTTTTT	CASHGGRNTGELFF
TRBD2	TRBV5-1	NA	TRBJ2-2	15	TGCGCCAGCAGCGATGGGACTAGCGTCACCGGGGAGCTGTTTTTT	CASSDGTSVTGELFF
NA	TRBV5-6	NA	TRBJ1-5	15	TGTGCCAGCAGCCCGTCCGGGTTAAGCAATCAGCCCCAGCATTTT	CASSPSGLSNQPQHF
TRBD1	TRBV5-6	once	TRBJ1-5	15	TGTGCCAGCAGCATACGGACAGGTTTCAATCAGCCCCAGCATTTT	CASSIRTGFNQPQHF
NA	TRBV6-1	few	TRBJ1-5	14	TGTGCCAGCAGTTGGAGGGGTCCGGATCAGCCCCAGCATTTT	CASSWRGPDQPQHF
NA	TRBV28	NA	TRBJ1-1	12	TGTGCCAGCAGTCAGGTGAACACTGAAGCTTTCTTT	CASSQVNTEAFF
NA	TRBV7-9	NA	TRBJ1-6	15	TGTTCCAGCAGCTTAATCCAGGTGGATAATTCACCCCTCCACTTT	CSSSLIQVDNSPLHF
TRBD1	TRBV5-6	NA	TRBJ1-1	14	TGTGCCAGCAGCTTTCTCACAGGGGACACTGAAGCTTTCTTT	CASSFLTGDTEAFF
NA	TRBV5-1	NA	TRBJ1-1	14	TGCGCCAGCAGCTTAGTCCGGGCCCAGGAGGGAGCTTTCTTT	CASSLVRAQEGAFF
NA	TRBV14	NA	TRBJ1-1	15	TGTGCCAGCAGCCAAGAGGCTCAACGGAACACTGAAGCTTTCTTT	CASSQEAQRNTEAFF
NA	TRBV5-6	NA	TRBJ1-1	13	TGTGCCAGCAGCTTGGCAGGGCCGTCGGAAGCTTTCTTT	CASSLAGPSEAFF
TRBD1	TRBV28	NA	TRBJ1-6	15	TGTGCCAGCAGTGGAGGGGACAGGGAAAGCTCACCCCTCCACTTT	CASSGGDRESSPLHF